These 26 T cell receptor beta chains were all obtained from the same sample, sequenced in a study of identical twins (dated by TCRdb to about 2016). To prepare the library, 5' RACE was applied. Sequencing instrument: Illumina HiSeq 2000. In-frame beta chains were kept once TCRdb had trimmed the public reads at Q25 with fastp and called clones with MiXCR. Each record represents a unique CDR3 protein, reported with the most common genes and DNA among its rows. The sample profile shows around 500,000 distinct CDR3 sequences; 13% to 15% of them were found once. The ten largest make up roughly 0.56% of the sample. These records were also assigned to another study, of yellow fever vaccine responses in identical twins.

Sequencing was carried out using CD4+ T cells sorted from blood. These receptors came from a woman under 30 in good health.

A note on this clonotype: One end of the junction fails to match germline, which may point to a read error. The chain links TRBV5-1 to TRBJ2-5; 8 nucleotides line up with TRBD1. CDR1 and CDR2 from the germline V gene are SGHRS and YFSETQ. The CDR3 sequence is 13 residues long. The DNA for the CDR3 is TGCGCCAGCAGCTTGTGGGGCGAAAAACAGGGGGACTTC. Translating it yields CASSLWGEKQGDF.

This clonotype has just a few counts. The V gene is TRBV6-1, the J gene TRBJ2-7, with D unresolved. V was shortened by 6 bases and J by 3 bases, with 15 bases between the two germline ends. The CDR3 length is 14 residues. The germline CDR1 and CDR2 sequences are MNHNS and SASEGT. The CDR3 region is CASSPRRQDYEQYF. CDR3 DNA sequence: TGTGCCAGCAGCCCCCGTCGGCAGGACTACGAGCAGTACTTC.

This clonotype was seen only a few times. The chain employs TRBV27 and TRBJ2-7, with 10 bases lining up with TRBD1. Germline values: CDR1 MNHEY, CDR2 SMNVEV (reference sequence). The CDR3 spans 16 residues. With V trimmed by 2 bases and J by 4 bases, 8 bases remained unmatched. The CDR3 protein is CASSLRAGQGSYEQYF. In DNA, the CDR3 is TGTGCCAGCAGTTTAAGGGCGGGACAGGGGAGTTACGAGCAGTACTTC.

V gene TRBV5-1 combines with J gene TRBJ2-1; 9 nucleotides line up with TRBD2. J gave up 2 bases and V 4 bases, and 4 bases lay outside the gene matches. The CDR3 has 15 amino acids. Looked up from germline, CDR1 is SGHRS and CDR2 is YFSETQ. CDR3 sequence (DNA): TGCGCCAGCAGCGACTTAGCGGGAGCCTACAATGAGCAGTTCTTC. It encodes CASSDLAGAYNEQFF.

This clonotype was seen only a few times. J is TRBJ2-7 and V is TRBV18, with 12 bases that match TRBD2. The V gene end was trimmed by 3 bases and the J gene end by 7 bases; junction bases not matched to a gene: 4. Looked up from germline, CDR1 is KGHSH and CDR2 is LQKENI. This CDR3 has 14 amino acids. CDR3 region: CASSPRTSGEEQYF. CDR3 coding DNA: TGTGCCAGCTCACCTCGGACTAGCGGGGAGGAGCAGTACTTC.

In DNA form, the CDR3 reads TGTGCCAGCAGTTTATCAGGAGGGGGTGACACTGAAGCTTTCTTT. It encodes CASSLSGGGDTEAFF. The chain uses TRBV28 and TRBJ1-1, with D tentatively TRBD1 (6 bases). Germline V gene lookup returns CDR1 MDHEN and CDR2 SYDVKM. The CDR3 is 15 amino acids. Trimming left V 1 base short and J 3 bases short, with 12 bases between.

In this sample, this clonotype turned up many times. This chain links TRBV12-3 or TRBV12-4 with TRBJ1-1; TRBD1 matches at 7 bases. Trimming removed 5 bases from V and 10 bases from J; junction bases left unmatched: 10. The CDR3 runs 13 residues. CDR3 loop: CASSTGQAGGAFF. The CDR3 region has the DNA TGTGCCAGCAGTACAGGACAGGCGGGTGGAGCTTTCTTT.

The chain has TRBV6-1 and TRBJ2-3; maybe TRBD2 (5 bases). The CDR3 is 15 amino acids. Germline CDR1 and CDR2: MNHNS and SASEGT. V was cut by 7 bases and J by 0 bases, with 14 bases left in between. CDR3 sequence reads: CASTLLAASTDTQYF. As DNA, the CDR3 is TGTGCCAGCACACTCCTAGCAGCTAGCACAGATACGCAGTATTTT.

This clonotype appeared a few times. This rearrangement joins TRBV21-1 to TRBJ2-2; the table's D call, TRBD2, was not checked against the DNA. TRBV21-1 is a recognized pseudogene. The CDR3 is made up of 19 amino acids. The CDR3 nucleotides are TGTGCCAGCAGCAAAAGCCCGGGACTAGCGGGAGTATATATCGGGGAGCTGTTTTTT. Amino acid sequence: CASSKSPGLAGVYIGELFF.

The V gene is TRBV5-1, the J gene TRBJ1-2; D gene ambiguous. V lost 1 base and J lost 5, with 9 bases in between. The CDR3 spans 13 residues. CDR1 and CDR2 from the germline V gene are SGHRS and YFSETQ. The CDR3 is CASSLYEGYGYTF. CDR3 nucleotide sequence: TGCGCCAGCAGCTTGTACGAAGGGTATGGCTACACCTTC.

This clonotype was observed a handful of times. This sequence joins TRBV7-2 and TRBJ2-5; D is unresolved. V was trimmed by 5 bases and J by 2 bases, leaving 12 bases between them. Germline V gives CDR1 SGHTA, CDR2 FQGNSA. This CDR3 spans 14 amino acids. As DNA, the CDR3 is TGTGCCAGCAGCCCCCAGAGCCGACAAGAGACCCAGTACTTC. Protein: CASSPQSRQETQYF.

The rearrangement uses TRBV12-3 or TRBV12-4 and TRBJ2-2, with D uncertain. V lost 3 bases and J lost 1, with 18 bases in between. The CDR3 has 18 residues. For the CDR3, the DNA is TGTGCCAGCAGTTTCTTTACTCTCTCCGTAAAGAACACCGGGGAGCTGTTTTTT. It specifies CASSFFTLSVKNTGELFF.

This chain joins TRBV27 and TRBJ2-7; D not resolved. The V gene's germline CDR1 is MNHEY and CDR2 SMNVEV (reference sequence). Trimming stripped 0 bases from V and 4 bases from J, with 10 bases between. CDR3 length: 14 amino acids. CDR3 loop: CASSLSPSTYEQYF. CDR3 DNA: TGTGCCAGCAGTTTATCCCCGAGCACTTACGAGCAGTACTTC.

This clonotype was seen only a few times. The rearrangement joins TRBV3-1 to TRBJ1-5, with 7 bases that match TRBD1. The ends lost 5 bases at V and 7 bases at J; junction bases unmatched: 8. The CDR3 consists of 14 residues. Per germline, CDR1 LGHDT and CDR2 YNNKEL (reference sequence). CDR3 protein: CASSSMAGGQPQHF. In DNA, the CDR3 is TGTGCCAGCAGCTCGATGGCAGGGGGGCAGCCCCAGCATTTT.

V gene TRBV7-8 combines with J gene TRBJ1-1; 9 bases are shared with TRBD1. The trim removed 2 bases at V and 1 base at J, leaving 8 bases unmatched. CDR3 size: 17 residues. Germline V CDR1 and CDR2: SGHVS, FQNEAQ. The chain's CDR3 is CASSLRGTGSSNTEAFF. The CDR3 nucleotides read TGTGCCAGCAGCTTACGGGGGACAGGGAGTTCGAACACTGAAGCTTTCTTT.

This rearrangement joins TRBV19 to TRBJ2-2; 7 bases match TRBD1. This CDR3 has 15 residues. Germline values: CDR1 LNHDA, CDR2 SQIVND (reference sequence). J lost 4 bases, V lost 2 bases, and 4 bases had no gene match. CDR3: CASSIQGVGTGELFF. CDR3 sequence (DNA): TGTGCCAGTAGTATACAGGGGGTTGGCACCGGGGAGCTGTTTTTT.

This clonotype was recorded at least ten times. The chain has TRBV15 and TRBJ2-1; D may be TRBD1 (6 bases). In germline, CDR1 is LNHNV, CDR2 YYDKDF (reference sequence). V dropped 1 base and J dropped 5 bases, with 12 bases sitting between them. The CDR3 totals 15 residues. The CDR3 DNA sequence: TGTGCCACCAGCAGAGGGGCAGGGGTTAACAATGAGCAGTTCTTC. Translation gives CATSRGAGVNNEQFF.

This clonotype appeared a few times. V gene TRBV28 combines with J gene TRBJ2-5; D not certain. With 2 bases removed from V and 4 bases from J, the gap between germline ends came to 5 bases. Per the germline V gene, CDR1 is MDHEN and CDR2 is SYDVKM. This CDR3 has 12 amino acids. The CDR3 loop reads CASSLRSETQYF. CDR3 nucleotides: TGTGCCAGCAGTTTAAGATCAGAGACCCAGTACTTC.

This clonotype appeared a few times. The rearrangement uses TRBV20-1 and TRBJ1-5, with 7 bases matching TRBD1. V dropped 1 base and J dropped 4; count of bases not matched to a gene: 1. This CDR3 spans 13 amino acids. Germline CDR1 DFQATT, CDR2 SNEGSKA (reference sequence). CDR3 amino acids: CSARGRGNQPQHF. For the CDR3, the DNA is TGCAGTGCTAGAGGCAGGGGGAATCAGCCCCAGCATTTT.

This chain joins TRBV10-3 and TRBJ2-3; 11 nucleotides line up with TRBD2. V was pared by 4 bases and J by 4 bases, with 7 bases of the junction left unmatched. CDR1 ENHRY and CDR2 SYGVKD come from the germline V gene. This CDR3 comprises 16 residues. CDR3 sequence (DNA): TGTGCCATCAGTGCATATCTAGCGGGAGGAGCAGATACGCAGTATTTT. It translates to CAISAYLAGGADTQYF.

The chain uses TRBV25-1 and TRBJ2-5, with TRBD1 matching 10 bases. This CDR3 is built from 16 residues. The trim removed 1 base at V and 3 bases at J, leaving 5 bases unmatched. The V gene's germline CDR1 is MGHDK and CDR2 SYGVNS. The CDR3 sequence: CASSELTGGSKETQYF. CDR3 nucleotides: TGTGCCAGCAGTGAATTGACAGGGGGCTCTAAAGAGACCCAGTACTTC.

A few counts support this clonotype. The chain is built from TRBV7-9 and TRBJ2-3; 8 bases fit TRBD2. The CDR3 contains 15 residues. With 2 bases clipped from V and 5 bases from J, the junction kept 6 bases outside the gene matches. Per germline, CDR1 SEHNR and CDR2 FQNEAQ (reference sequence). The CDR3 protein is CASSLWERELDTQYF. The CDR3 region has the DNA TGTGCCAGCAGCTTATGGGAGCGGGAGTTAGATACGCAGTATTTT.

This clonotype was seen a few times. In nucleotides, the CDR3 is TGCAGTGCTAGAGACCCGGTCGGGGAGCTGTTTTTT. It specifies CSARDPVGELFF. V and J are TRBV20-1 and TRBJ2-2; D is undetermined. The ends were cut back, 0 bases at V and 7 bases at J, with 6 bases in the middle. This CDR3 spans 12 amino acids. Looked up from germline, CDR1 is DFQATT and CDR2 is SNEGSKA (reference sequence).

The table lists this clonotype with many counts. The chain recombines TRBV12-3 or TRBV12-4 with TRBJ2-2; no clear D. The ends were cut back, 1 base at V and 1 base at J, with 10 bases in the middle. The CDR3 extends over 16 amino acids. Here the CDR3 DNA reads TGTGCCAGCAGTTTAGGGAGCAGCCGGAACACCGGGGAGCTGTTTTTT. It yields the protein CASSLGSSRNTGELFF.

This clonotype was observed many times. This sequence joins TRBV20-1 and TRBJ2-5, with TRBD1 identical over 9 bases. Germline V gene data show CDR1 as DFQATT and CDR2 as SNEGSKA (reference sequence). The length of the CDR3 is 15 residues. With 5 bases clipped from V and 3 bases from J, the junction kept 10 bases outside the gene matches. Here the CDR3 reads CSAEVGTGSKETQYF. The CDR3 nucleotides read TGCAGTGCTGAGGTCGGGACAGGGAGTAAAGAGACCCAGTACTTC.

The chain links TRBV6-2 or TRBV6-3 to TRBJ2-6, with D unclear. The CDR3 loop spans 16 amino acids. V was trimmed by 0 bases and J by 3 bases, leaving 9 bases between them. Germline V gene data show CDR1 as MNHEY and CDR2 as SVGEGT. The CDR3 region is CASSYSSGGGANVLTF. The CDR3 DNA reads TGTGCCAGCAGTTACTCTTCAGGCGGTGGGGCCAACGTCCTGACTTTC.